This TCR beta chain came from a study of blood T cells in healthy people across ages. The authors ran a second PCR of about 6 to 11 cycles using a sample-barcoded 5' primer and a J-beta primer mix. TCRdb ran MiXCR on the 5' RACE reads and lists one entry per CDR3 protein. The sample has roughly 700,000 distinct CDR3 sequences, approximately 50% seen once. Sequencing used blood. The sequence derives from a woman aged 60-75 years in good health.

The CDR3 region is CIVHRGSRNEQYF. CDR3 bases: TGCATAGTTCATAGGGGATCACGCAATGAGCAGTACTTC. The chain employs TRBV29-1 and TRBJ2-5, with D perhaps TRBD1 (5 bases). The germline gives CDR1 SQVTM, CDR2 ANQGSEA. CDR3 length: 13 residues.